The 22 T cell receptor beta chains reported below all come from one sample, sequenced in a study of human T cells and chemical hapten exposure. One entry per CDR3 protein results from TCRdb running MiXCR on the RACE reads. The table lists over 55,000 distinct CDR3 sequences, over 8.5% of them singletons. Time point indicated: patch test 3, about 24 weeks after DPC sensitization. As for treatment: therapeutic diphenylcyclopropenone sensitization with weekly scalp DPC. This specimen consisted of whole blood, obtained in connection with sensitization to the hapten diphenylcyclopropenone (DPC). The receptors were gathered from a woman aged 45 to 65 with alopecia areata. Some clones in this sample may be carry-over from other donors' samples.

This clonotype was picked up a small number of times. V gene TRBV29-1 combines with J gene TRBJ2-4; D perhaps matches TRBD2 (6 bases). The CDR3 extends over 13 amino acids. Deletions cut 7 bases from V and 8 bases from J, with 18 bases between. The germline V gene has CDR1 SQVTM and CDR2 ANQGSEA. The DNA for the CDR3 is TGCAGCGCCCGACTAGGACGGGAGCACATTCAGTACTTC. This gives the protein CSARLGREHIQYF.

This clonotype was picked up a small number of times. The CDR3 reads CASSYNGGQPQHF. DNA for the CDR3: TGTGCCAGCAGCTACAACGGAGGTCAGCCCCAGCATTTT. V and J are TRBV7-2 and TRBJ1-5; D unclear. V gave up 4 bases and J gave up 6 bases, with 10 bases separating them. CDR1 and CDR2 (germline): SGHTA, FQGNSA. The CDR3 loop spans 13 amino acids.

This clonotype has a single count. This may be a read error, as it is one base from a much larger clone. CDR3 region: CASSQSGLESYNEQFF. In DNA, the CDR3 is TGCGCCAGCAGCCAATCGGGACTAGAAAGCTACAATGAGCAGTTCTTC. V usage is TRBV4-1 and J usage is TRBJ2-1, with 8 positions matching TRBD2. CDR1 and CDR2 from the germline V gene are MGHRA and YSYEKL. J lost 3 bases, V lost 2 bases, and 6 bases had no gene match. This CDR3 comprises 16 residues.

V and J are TRBV28 and TRBJ1-5; TRBD1 matches at 7 bases. Germline V gives CDR1 MDHEN, CDR2 SYDVKM. Germline trimming cut 7 bases from V and 5 bases from J; bases unmatched to any gene: 11. The CDR3 has 15 residues. Written as DNA, the CDR3 is TGTGCCAGCACCGGGCAGGGGGGTTTGTATCAGCCCCAGCATTTT. Protein: CASTGQGGLYQPQHF.

This clonotype was detected only a few times. The chain carries TRBV29-1 and TRBJ2-3, with TRBD1 matching 8 bases. The ends lost 5 bases at V and 2 bases at J; junction bases unmatched: 9. The CDR3 totals 15 residues. Germline loops: CDR1 SQVTM, CDR2 ANQGSEA. The chain's CDR3 is CSVPAGQGFTDTQYF. The DNA of the CDR3 is TGCAGCGTTCCAGCTGGACAGGGATTCACAGATACGCAGTATTTT.

The J gene is TRBJ1-5, the V gene TRBV3-1, with D perhaps TRBD1 (5 bases). Germline lookup yields CDR1 LGHDT and CDR2 YNNKEL (reference sequence). V gave up 8 bases and J gave up 6 bases, with 14 bases separating them. The CDR3 is 13 amino acids. CDR3 residues: CASGIRGTQPQHF. CDR3 in DNA: TGTGCCAGCGGAATACGAGGGACTCAGCCCCAGCATTTT.

This chain uses TRBV6-6 with TRBJ1-6, with TRBD1 identical over 7 bases. V shed 4 bases, J shed 8 bases, and the junction held 11 bases outside the gene matches. There are 16 residues in the CDR3. Germline lookup yields CDR1 MNHNY and CDR2 SVGAGI (reference sequence). The CDR3 bases are TGTGCCAGCAGTTTTCCTCAGGGGGTTCGGGATTCACCCCTCCACTTT. This translates into CASSFPQGVRDSPLHF.

This clonotype was seen repeatedly, ten times or more. The genes are TRBV20-1 and TRBJ2-7, with TRBD2 matching over 7 bases. The CDR3 runs 14 residues. J was trimmed by 2 bases and V by 1 base; bases with no gene match: 5. Germline loops: CDR1 DFQATT, CDR2 SNEGSKA (reference sequence). The CDR3 DNA follows: TGCAGTGCTAGAGCCCAGCGGGGTCCCTACGAGCAGTACTTC. Its protein is CSARAQRGPYEQYF.

This rearrangement joins TRBV4-2 to TRBJ1-2, with a tentative D call TRBD1 (6 bases). Germline-derived CDR1 and CDR2 are LGHNA and YNFKEQ. The CDR3 is made up of 15 amino acids. Trimming pared 0 bases from V and 4 bases from J, leaving 12 bases between. For the CDR3, the DNA is TGTGCCAGCAGCCAAGATGCGAAGGACAGCTATGGCTACACCTTC. Its translation is CASSQDAKDSYGYTF.

The V call is TRBV13, the J call TRBJ2-7, with 8 bases that match TRBD1. This CDR3 has 13 amino acids. V gave up 4 bases and J gave up 7 bases; unmatched junction bases: 6. The germline CDR1 and CDR2 sequences are PRHDT and FYEKMQ (reference sequence). CDR3 protein: CASSSTGAWEQYF. CDR3 nucleotides: TGTGCCAGCAGCTCGACAGGGGCATGGGAGCAGTACTTC.

This clonotype was detected many times. For the CDR3, the DNA is TGTGCCAGCAGCTCCTATGACCGGAACACTGAAGCTTTCTTT. Translating it yields CASSSYDRNTEAFF. The rearrangement joins TRBV3-1 to TRBJ1-1; D unresolved. Trimming shortened V by 5 bases and J by 1 base, and 11 bases separated the two germline ends. The CDR3 length is 14 residues. CDR1 and CDR2 (germline): LGHDT, YNNKEL (reference sequence).

This clonotype has a count of ten or more. V and J are TRBV6-6 and TRBJ2-1, with TRBD2 as a possible D gene (5 bases). The length of the CDR3 is 13 residues. Trimming pared 11 bases from V and 9 bases from J, leaving 20 bases between. Germline CDR1 reads MNHNY; CDR2 reads SVGAGI (reference sequence). DNA for the CDR3: TGTGCCGCGGGCCGAATTATGGCAAGTGAGCAGTTCTTC. Its protein product is CAAGRIMASEQFF.

This chain joins TRBV11-2 and TRBJ2-6; D unresolved. CDR3 size: 20 residues. Per germline, CDR1 SGHAT and CDR2 FQNNGV. Trimming shortened V by 5 bases and J by 0 bases, and 23 bases separated the two germline ends. CDR3 nucleotide sequence: TGTGCCAGCAGCCCTGCTTTTGACCCCTATTCAAGCTCTGGGGCCAACGTCCTGACTTTC. Its protein is CASSPAFDPYSSSGANVLTF.

The V call is TRBV7-2, the J call TRBJ1-5, with D uncertain. The CDR3 is 13 amino acids. V gave up 4 bases and J gave up 6 bases, with 10 bases separating them. Germline lookup yields CDR1 SGHTA and CDR2 FQGNSA. Written as DNA, the CDR3 is TGTGCCAGCAGCTCAGGTGAGGGTCAGCCCCAGCATTTT. Amino acid sequence: CASSSGEGQPQHF.

Concerning this clonotype: Likely a read error: the CDR3 ends without its conserved phenylalanine or tryptophan. The gene calls are TRBV20-1 and TRBJ2-1; D call uncertain. This CDR3 spans 16 amino acids. Germline V gives CDR1 DFQATT, CDR2 SNEGSKA (reference sequence). V was pared by 0 bases and J by 3 bases, with 15 bases between. DNA for the CDR3: TGCAGTGCTAGAGATTCAGGCTTCTTCCTCTACAATGAGCAGTTCTCC. This encodes CSARDSGFFLYNEQFS.

This clonotype was recorded many times. The rearrangement uses TRBV20-1 and TRBJ2-2; unclear D gene. CDR1 DFQATT and CDR2 SNEGSKA come from the germline V gene (reference sequence). CDR3 size: 13 residues. Between the trimmed V and J ends, which lost 4 bases and 4 bases, there was a span of 10 bases. CDR3: CSAMAPRTGELFF. In DNA form, the CDR3 reads TGCAGTGCTATGGCCCCCCGCACCGGGGAGCTGTTTTTT.

This clonotype appeared a few times. J is TRBJ2-3 and V is TRBV27; 11 bases map to TRBD2. The CDR3 consists of 15 residues. Germline V gene sequence: CDR1 MNHEY, CDR2 SMNVEV (reference sequence). The J segment lost 0 bases and the V segment lost 7 bases, leaving 3 bases of the junction unmatched. Here the CDR3 reads CASKLAGVSTDTQYF. The CDR3 nucleotides are TGTGCCAGCAAACTAGCGGGGGTTAGCACAGATACGCAGTATTTT.

The table lists this clonotype with a few counts. The V and J genes are TRBV10-1 and TRBJ1-1; D remains ambiguous. This CDR3 is 13 amino acids long. Germline CDR1 is WNHNN and CDR2 is SYGVQD (reference sequence). With 6 bases removed from V and 2 bases from J, the gap between germline ends came to 10 bases. The CDR3 here is CASRHGVNTEAFF. CDR3 DNA sequence: TGCGCCAGCAGACACGGGGTTAACACTGAAGCTTTCTTT.

This chain joins TRBV29-1 and TRBJ2-7, with 9 positions matching TRBD1. This CDR3 contains 13 residues. V lost 7 bases, J lost 0 bases, and 4 bases stayed unmatched. Germline values: CDR1 SQVTM, CDR2 ANQGSEA. CDR3 sequence (DNA): TGCAGCGATGACAGGGGGACCTCCTACGAGCAGTACTTC. Translation: CSDDRGTSYEQYF.

This clonotype has only a few counts. The chain employs TRBV20-1 and TRBJ1-5; TRBD1 is a possible D gene (5 bases). The V end was cut by 4 bases, the J end by 4 bases, with 11 bases between. Germline-derived CDR1 and CDR2 are DFQATT and SNEGSKA (reference sequence). CDR3 size: 13 residues. CDR3 coding DNA: TGCAGTGCTACCCGACAGCAAAATCAGCCCCAGCATTTT. It specifies CSATRQQNQPQHF.

At least ten counts were recorded for this clonotype. The chain uses TRBV7-2 and TRBJ2-5, with D uncertain. Trimming shortened V by 6 bases and J by 4 bases, and 9 bases separated the two germline ends. This CDR3 region has 12 residues. Germline CDR1 is SGHTA and CDR2 is FQGNSA. The CDR3 loop reads CASSLSLETQYF. CDR3 coding DNA: TGTGCCAGCAGTTTAAGCTTAGAGACCCAGTACTTC.

This clonotype was found a few times. The rearrangement joins TRBV9 to TRBJ2-3; the D gene is possibly TRBD1 (5 bases). The CDR3 length is 15 residues. The V and J ends lost 0 bases and 1 base respectively, with 9 bases between them. Germline lookup yields CDR1 SGDLS and CDR2 YYNGEE. As DNA, the CDR3 is TGTGCCAGCAGCGTAGGTCTGACAGGCACAGATACGCAGTATTTT. It is translated as CASSVGLTGTDTQYF.